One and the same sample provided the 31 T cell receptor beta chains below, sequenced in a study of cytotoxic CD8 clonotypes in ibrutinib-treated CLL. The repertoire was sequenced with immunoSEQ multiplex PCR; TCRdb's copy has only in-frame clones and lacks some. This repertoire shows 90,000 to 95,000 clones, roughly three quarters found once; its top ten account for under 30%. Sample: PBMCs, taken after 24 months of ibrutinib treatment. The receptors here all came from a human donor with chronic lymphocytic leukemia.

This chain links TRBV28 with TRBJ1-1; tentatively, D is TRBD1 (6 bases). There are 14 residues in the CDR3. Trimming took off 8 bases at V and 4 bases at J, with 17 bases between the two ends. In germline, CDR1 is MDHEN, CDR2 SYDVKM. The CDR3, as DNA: TGTGCCAGCGGGGCACAGGGTAGGGCCACTGAAGCTTTCTTT. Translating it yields CASGAQGRATEAFF.

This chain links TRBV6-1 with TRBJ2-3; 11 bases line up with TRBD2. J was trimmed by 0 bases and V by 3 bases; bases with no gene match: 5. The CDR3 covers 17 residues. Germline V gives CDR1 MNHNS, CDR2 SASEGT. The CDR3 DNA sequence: TGTGCCAGCAGTGACACCTGGACTAGCGGGAGCACAGATACGCAGTATTTT. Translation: CASSDTWTSGSTDTQYF.

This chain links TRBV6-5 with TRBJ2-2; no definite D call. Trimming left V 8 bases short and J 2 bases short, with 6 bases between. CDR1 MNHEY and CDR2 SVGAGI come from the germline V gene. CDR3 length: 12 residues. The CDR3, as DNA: TGTGCCAGCCAAATTAACACCGGGGAGCTGTTTTTT. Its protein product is CASQINTGELFF.

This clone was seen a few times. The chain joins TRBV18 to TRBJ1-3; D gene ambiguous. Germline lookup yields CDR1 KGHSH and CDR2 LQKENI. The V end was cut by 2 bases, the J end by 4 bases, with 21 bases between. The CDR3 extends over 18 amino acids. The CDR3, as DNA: TGTGCCAGCTCACCAAATACTAGACGGGTCAGCAGAGGAAACACCATATATTTT. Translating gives CASSPNTRRVSRGNTIYF. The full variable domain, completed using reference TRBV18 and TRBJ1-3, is NAGVMQNPRHLVRRRGQEARLRCSPMKGHSHVYWYRQLPEEGLKFMVYLQKENIIDESGMPKERFSAEFPKEGPSILRIQQVVRGDSAAYFCASSPNTRRVSRGNTIYFGEGSWLTVV.

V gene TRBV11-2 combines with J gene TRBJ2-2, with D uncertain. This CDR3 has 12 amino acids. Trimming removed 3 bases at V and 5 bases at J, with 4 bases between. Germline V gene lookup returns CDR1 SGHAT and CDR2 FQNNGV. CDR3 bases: TGTGCCAGCAGCTTCTTGACCGGGGAGCTGTTTTTT. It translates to CASSFLTGELFF.

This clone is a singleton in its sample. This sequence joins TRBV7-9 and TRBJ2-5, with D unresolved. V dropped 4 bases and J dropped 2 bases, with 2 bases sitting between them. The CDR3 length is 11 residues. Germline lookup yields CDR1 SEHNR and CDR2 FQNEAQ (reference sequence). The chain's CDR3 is CASSYQETQYF. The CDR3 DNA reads TGTGCCAGCAGCTATCAAGAGACCCAGTACTTC. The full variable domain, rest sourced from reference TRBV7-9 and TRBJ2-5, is DTGVSQNPRHKITKRGQNVTFRCDPISEHNRLYWYRQTLGQGPEFLTYFQNEAQLEKSRLLSDRFSAERPKGSFSTLEIQRTEQGDSAMYLCASSYQETQYFGPGTRLLVL.

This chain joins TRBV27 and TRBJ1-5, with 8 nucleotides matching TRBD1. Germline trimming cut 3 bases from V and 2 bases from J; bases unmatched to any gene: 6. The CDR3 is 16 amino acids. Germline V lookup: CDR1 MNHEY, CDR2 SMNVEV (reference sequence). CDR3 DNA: TGTGCCAGCAGTTTCGGACAGGGTGGAGGCAATCAGCCCCAGCATTTT. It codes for CASSFGQGGGNQPQHF.

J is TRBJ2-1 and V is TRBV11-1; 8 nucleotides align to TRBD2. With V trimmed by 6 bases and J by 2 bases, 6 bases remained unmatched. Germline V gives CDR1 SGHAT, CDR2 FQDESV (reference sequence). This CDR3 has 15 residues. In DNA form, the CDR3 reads TGTGCCAGCAGAGGAACTAGCGGTACCTACAATGAGCAGTTCTTC. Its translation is CASRGTSGTYNEQFF.

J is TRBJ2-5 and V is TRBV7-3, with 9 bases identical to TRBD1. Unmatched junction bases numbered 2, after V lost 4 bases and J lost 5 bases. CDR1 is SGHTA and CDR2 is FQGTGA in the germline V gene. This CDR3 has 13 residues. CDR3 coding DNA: TGTGCCAGCAGCTCGGACAGGGGTGAGACCCAGTACTTC. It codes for CASSSDRGETQYF.

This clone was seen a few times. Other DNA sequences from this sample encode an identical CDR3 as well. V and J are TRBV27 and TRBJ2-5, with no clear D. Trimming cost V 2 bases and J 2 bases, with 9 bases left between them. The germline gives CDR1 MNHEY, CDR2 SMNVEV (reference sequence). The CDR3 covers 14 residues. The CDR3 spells CASSLKGSQETQYF. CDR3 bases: TGTGCCAGCAGTTTAAAGGGATCTCAAGAGACCCAGTACTTC.

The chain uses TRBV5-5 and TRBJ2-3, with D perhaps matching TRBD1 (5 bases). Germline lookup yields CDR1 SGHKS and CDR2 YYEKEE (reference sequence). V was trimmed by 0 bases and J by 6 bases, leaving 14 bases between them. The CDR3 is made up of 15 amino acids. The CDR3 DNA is TGTGCCAGCAGCTTGGAGGGGAATTTCATGGATACGCAGTATTTT. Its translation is CASSLEGNFMDTQYF.

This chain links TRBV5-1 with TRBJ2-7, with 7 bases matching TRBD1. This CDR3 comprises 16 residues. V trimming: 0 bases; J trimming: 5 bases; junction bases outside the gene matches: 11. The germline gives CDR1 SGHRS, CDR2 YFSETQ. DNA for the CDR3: TGCGCCAGCAGCTTGGAAAGCCACAGGGGAAGGGACGAGCAGTACTTC. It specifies CASSLESHRGRDEQYF.

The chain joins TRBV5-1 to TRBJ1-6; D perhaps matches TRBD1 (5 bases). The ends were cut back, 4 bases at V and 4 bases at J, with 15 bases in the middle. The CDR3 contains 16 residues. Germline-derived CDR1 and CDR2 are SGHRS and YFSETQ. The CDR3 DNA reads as TGCGCCAGCAGCGGGGGGGATCCCCATTATAATTCACCCCTCCACTTT. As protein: CASSGGDPHYNSPLHF. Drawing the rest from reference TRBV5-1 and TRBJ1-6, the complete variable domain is KAGVTQTPRYLIKTRGQQVTLSCSPISGHRSVSWYQQTPGQGLQFLFEYFSETQRNKGNFPGRFSGRQFSNSRSEMNVSTLELGDSALYLCASSGGDPHYNSPLHFGNGTRLTVT.

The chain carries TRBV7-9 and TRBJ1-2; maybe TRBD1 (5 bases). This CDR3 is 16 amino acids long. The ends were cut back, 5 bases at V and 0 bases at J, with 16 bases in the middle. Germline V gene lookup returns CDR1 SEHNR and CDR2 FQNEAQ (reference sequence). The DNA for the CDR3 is TGTGCCAGCAGCCCCGGACAACTCGAGACTAACTATGGCTACACCTTC. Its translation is CASSPGQLETNYGYTF.

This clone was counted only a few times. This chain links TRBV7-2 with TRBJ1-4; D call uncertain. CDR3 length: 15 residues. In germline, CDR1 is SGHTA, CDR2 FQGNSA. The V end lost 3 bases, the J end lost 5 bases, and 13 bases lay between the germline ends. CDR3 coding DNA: TGTGCCAGCAGCTTGAAATGGAATTCGAATGAAAAACTGTTTTTT. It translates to CASSLKWNSNEKLFF.

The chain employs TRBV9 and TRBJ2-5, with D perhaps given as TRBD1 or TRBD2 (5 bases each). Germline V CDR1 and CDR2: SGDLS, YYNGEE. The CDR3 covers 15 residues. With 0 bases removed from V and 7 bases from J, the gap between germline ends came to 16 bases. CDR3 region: CASSVEGRMGRTQYF. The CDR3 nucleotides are TGTGCCAGCAGCGTAGAGGGACGGATGGGGCGGACCCAGTACTTC.

The CDR3 region has the DNA TGTGCCAGCAGTTTAGCTGGGGACAGGGGCTACACCTTC. This gives the protein CASSLAGDRGYTF. The chain carries TRBV28 and TRBJ1-2; the match to TRBD1 covers 8 bases. Losses at the gene ends were 2 bases for V and 8 bases for J; bases not matched to a gene: 4. The CDR3 sequence is 13 residues long. Germline-derived CDR1 and CDR2 are MDHEN and SYDVKM.

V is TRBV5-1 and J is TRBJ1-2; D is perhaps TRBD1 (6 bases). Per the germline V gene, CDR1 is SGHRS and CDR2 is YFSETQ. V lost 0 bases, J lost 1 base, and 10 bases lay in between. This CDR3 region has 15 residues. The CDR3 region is CASSLGQGSNYGYTF. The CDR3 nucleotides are TGCGCCAGCAGCTTGGGTCAGGGGAGTAACTATGGCTACACCTTC.

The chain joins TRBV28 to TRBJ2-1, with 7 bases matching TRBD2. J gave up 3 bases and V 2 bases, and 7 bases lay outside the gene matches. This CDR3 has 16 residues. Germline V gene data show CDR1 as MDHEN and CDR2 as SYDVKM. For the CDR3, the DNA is TGTGCCAGCAGTTTAGAATCGGGAGGCCTCTACAATGAGCAGTTCTTC. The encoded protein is CASSLESGGLYNEQFF.

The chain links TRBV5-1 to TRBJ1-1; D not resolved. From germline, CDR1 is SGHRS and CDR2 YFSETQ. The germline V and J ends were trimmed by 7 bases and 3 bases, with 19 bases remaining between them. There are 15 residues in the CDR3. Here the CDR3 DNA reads TGCGCCAGCCGACCGGCAGGCCAGTCCCACACTGAAGCTTTCTTT. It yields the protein CASRPAGQSHTEAFF.

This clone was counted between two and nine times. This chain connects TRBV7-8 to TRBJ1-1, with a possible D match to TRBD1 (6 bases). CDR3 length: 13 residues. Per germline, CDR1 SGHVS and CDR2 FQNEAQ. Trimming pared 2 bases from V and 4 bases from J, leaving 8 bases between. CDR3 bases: TGTGCCAGCAGCTTAACACAGGGCACTGAAGCTTTCTTT. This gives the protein CASSLTQGTEAFF.

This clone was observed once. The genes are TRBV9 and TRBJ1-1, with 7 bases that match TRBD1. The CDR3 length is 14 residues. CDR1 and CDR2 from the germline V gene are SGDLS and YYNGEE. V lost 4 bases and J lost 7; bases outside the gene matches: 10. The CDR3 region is CASSPRGWDSEAFF. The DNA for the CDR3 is TGTGCCAGCAGCCCCCGGGGTTGGGACAGTGAAGCTTTCTTT.

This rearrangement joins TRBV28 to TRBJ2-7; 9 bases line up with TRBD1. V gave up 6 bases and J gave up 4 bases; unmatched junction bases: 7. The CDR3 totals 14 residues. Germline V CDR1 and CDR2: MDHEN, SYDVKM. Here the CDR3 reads CASSPPGTGYEQYF. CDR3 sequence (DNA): TGTGCCAGCAGCCCCCCCGGGACAGGGTACGAGCAGTACTTC.

CDR3 DNA sequence: TGTGCCAGCAGCCAAGACGGGAAACGAGCCGAAGAGACCCAGTACTTC. Amino acids: CASSQDGKRAEETQYF. J is TRBJ2-5 and V is TRBV4-2, with D tentatively TRBD2 (5 bases). The CDR3 runs to 16 residues. Germline V gives CDR1 LGHNA, CDR2 YNFKEQ. Trimming took 0 bases from V and 3 from J, leaving 14 bases between them.

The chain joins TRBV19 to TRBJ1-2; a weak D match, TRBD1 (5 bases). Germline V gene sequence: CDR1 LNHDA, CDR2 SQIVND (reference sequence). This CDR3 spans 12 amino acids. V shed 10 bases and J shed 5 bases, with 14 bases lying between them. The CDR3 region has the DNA TGTGCCACGTTCCAGGGAGGTTATGGCTACACCTTC. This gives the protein CATFQGGYGYTF.

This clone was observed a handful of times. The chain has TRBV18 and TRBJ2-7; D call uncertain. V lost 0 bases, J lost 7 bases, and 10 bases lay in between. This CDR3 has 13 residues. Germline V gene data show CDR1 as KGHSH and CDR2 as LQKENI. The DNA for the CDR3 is TGTGCCAGCTCACCACCCACAGTTCTGGAGCAGTACTTC. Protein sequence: CASSPPTVLEQYF.

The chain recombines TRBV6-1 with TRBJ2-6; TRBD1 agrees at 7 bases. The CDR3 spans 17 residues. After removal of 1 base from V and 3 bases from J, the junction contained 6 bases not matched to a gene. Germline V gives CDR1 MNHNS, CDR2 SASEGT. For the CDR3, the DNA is TGTGCCAGCAGTGAAGTAACAGGGGTCGTTGGGGCCAACGTCCTGACTTTC. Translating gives CASSEVTGVVGANVLTF.

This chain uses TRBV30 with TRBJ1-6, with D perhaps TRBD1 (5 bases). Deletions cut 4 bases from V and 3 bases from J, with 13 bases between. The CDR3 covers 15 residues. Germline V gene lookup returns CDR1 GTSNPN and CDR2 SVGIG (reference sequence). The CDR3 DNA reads TGTGCCTGGATGACGCGGACACTCTATAATTCACCCCTCCACTTT. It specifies CAWMTRTLYNSPLHF.

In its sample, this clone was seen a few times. This CDR3 reads CASSEVGTGGGTQYF. CDR3 DNA: TGCGCCAGCAGTGAGGTGGGGACAGGGGGAGGTACGCAGTATTTT. The genes are TRBV10-1 and TRBJ2-3; TRBD1 agrees at 11 bases. The germline V gene has CDR1 WNHNN and CDR2 SYGVQD (reference sequence). The V segment lost 2 bases and the J segment 8 bases; nucleotides outside the gene matches: 6. This CDR3 has 15 residues.

For the CDR3, the DNA is TGTGCCAGCAGTGAAGAAAGCAGGATCTCCACAGATACGCAGTATTTT. As protein: CASSEESRISTDTQYF. The gene calls are TRBV2 and TRBJ2-3; D unclear. Germline V gene sequence: CDR1 SNHLY, CDR2 FYNNEI. The V end lost 1 base, the J end lost 2 bases, and 13 bases lay between the germline ends. The CDR3 loop spans 16 amino acids. Full variable domain (rest looked up from reference TRBV2 and TRBJ2-3): EPEVTQTPSHQVTQMGQEVILRCVPISNHLYFYWYRQILGQKVEFLVSFYNNEISEKSEIFDDQFSVERPDGSNFTLKIRSTKLEDSAMYFCASSEESRISTDTQYFGPGTRLTVL.

The CDR3 bases are TGTGCCAGTAACCCAGGGCTGAGCTCCTACGAGCAGTACTTC. Translating gives CASNPGLSSYEQYF. This chain connects TRBV19 to TRBJ2-7; possibly TRBD1 for D (5 bases). The CDR3 runs 14 residues. The germline V and J ends were trimmed by 7 bases and 0 bases, with 13 bases remaining between them. CDR1 and CDR2 from the germline V gene are LNHDA and SQIVND (reference sequence).